Below are 30 T cell receptor beta chains sequenced from a single sample in a study of Tregs in tolerant kidney transplant recipients. TCRdb keeps only in-frame clones here, not all; method: immunoSEQ multiplex PCR. This sample carries some 70,000 clones, around 84% of them seen once, and the ten largest clones take about 4.7%. The sequencing input was CD4+ T cells from blood. The receptors were gathered from a human donor in good health.

V is TRBV5-5 and J is TRBJ2-7; D may correspond to TRBD1 or TRBD2 (5 bases each). V was cut by 3 bases and J by 2 bases, with 6 bases left in between. The CDR3 extends over 12 amino acids. The germline V gene encodes CDR1 SGHKS and CDR2 YYEKEE (reference sequence). Written as DNA, the CDR3 is TGTGCCAGCAGCTGGGACCCCTACGAGCAGTACTTC. This encodes CASSWDPYEQYF.

The chain employs TRBV29-1 and TRBJ1-1, with 7 bases that match TRBD1. The trim removed 4 bases at V and 1 base at J, leaving 6 bases unmatched. CDR1 is SQVTM, CDR2 ANQGSEA, per germline. The CDR3 totals 14 residues. The CDR3 region is CSVGKGAGNTEAFF. DNA of the CDR3: TGCAGCGTTGGAAAGGGGGCGGGGAACACTGAAGCTTTCTTT.

The chain recombines TRBV11-2 with TRBJ2-7, with D possibly being TRBD1 or TRBD2 (6 bases each). In germline, CDR1 is SGHAT, CDR2 FQNNGV. Trimming took 2 bases from V and 2 from J, leaving 16 bases between them. The CDR3 has 16 amino acids. The CDR3 spells CASSLWGAVPTYEQYF. In DNA, the CDR3 is TGTGCCAGCAGCTTATGGGGGGCAGTACCCACCTACGAGCAGTACTTC.

This clone is a singleton in its sample. V gene TRBV29-1 combines with J gene TRBJ2-3; no definite D call. This CDR3 spans 13 amino acids. CDR1 and CDR2 from the germline V gene are SQVTM and ANQGSEA. V lost 8 bases and J lost 3, with 15 bases in between. The CDR3 protein is CSFARLRTDTQYF. The DNA for the CDR3 is TGCAGCTTCGCCAGGTTAAGGACAGATACGCAGTATTTT.

CDR3 bases: TGTGCCAGCAGCCCAGGGGGCGCGACAGATACGCAGTATTTT. Protein: CASSPGGATDTQYF. The chain combines TRBV6-1 with TRBJ2-3, with TRBD1 matching 8 bases. V trimming: 6 bases; J trimming: 3 bases; junction bases outside the gene matches: 5. The CDR3 contains 14 residues. Germline CDR1 MNHNS, CDR2 SASEGT.

The chain has TRBV5-5 and TRBJ2-5, with TRBD2 matching 8 bases. This CDR3 comprises 16 residues. V trimming: 5 bases; J trimming: 4 bases; junction bases outside the gene matches: 13. Germline V lookup: CDR1 SGHKS, CDR2 YYEKEE (reference sequence). The CDR3 spells CASSHLTGLAGETQYF. CDR3 in DNA: TGTGCCAGCAGTCACCTAACAGGGCTAGCGGGAGAGACCCAGTACTTC.

The chain combines TRBV2 with TRBJ1-2; D gene ambiguous. This CDR3 contains 12 residues. Between the trimmed V and J ends, which lost 3 bases and 5 bases, there was a span of 7 bases. Germline CDR1 reads SNHLY; CDR2 reads FYNNEI. CDR3 nucleotides: TGTGCCAGCAGTGAGGCCGAGTATGGCTACACCTTC. This encodes CASSEAEYGYTF.

Of note for this clone: Since the CDR3 does not end with the conserved phenylalanine or tryptophan, this likely comes from a read error. The V and J genes are TRBV19 and TRBJ1-2; 9 nucleotides align to TRBD1. CDR3 length: 16 amino acids. The V segment lost 4 bases and the J segment 7 bases; nucleotides outside the gene matches: 13. The germline gives CDR1 LNHDA, CDR2 SQIVND (reference sequence). The CDR3 DNA reads TGTGCCAGTAGTACACTCCCCGGACAGGGGTTGGCTGGCTACACCCTC. It specifies CASSTLPGQGLAGYTL.

The sample holds one count of this clone. The chain uses TRBV27 and TRBJ2-5; the match to TRBD2 covers 13 bases. Germline CDR1 and CDR2: MNHEY and SMNVEV (reference sequence). Unmatched junction bases numbered 10, after V lost 4 bases and J lost 5 bases. This CDR3 region has 17 residues. This CDR3 reads CASSSTGLAGVWETQYF. Written as DNA, the CDR3 is TGTGCCAGCAGTTCAACCGGACTAGCGGGAGTATGGGAGACCCAGTACTTC.

V gene TRBV7-2 combines with J gene TRBJ2-2; TRBD2 matches at 7 bases. V was pared by 5 bases and J by 4 bases, with 4 bases of the junction left unmatched. The CDR3 runs to 14 residues. Germline loops: CDR1 SGHTA, CDR2 FQGNSA. The DNA of the CDR3 is TGTGCCAGCAGCCGAAGCGGGGCCACCGGGGAGCTGTTTTTT. It encodes CASSRSGATGELFF. Full variable domain (outside the CDR3, taken from reference TRBV7-2 and TRBJ2-2): GAGVSQSPSNKVTEKGKDVELRCDPISGHTALYWYRQSLGQGLEFLIYFQGNSAPDKSGLPSDRFSAERTGGSVSTLTIQRTQQEDSAVYLCASSRSGATGELFFGEGSRLTVL.

The chain is built from TRBV18 and TRBJ2-1, with TRBD2 identical over 8 bases. This CDR3 contains 16 residues. J was trimmed by 9 bases and V by 8 bases; bases with no gene match: 18. Germline CDR1 is KGHSH and CDR2 is LQKENI. In DNA, the CDR3 is TGTGCCAGCCTAAAGGGCGCGGGGGGCCCTATTGGTGAGCAGTTCTTC. Translated, it gives CASLKGAGGPIGEQFF.

The V call is TRBV7-3, the J call TRBJ2-3, with D uncertain. The CDR3 has 14 amino acids. Per germline, CDR1 SGHTA and CDR2 FQGTGA. V shed 4 bases and J shed 4 bases, with 12 bases lying between them. The CDR3 is CASSSSNQADTQYF. The CDR3 bases are TGTGCCAGCAGCTCCTCAAATCAGGCAGATACGCAGTATTTT.

The chain links TRBV7-8 to TRBJ1-4; D gene ambiguous. This CDR3 comprises 16 residues. The germline V gene has CDR1 SGHVS and CDR2 FQNEAQ. V shed 5 bases and J shed 2 bases, with 15 bases lying between them. The CDR3 DNA is TGTGCCAGCAGCCTGAGACGGGCGGATACTAATGAAAAACTGTTTTTT. This translates into CASSLRRADTNEKLFF.

The rearrangement uses TRBV19 and TRBJ1-2, with D tentatively TRBD1 (6 bases). Trimming pared 5 bases from V and 7 bases from J, leaving 20 bases between. This CDR3 comprises 15 residues. Per the germline V gene, CDR1 is LNHDA and CDR2 is SQIVND (reference sequence). Written as DNA, the CDR3 is TGTGCCAGTAGTCCCTATCAACAGGGTTTAAGTGGCTACACCTTC. This translates into CASSPYQQGLSGYTF. Using reference TRBV19 and TRBJ1-2 for the parts outside the CDR3, the full variable domain is DGGITQSPKYLFRKEGQNVTLSCEQNLNHDAMYWYRQDPGQGLRLIYYSQIVNDFQKGDIAEGYSVSREKKESFPLTVTSAQKNPTAFYLCASSPYQQGLSGYTFGSGTRLTVV.

The chain uses TRBV4-3 and TRBJ1-6, with no clear D. Per germline, CDR1 LGHNA and CDR2 YSLEER. The CDR3 is 12 residues long. V was cut by 4 bases and J by 10 bases, with 8 bases left in between. CDR3 residues: CASSRFGSPLHF. In nucleotides, the CDR3 is TGCGCCAGCAGCCGGTTTGGCTCACCCCTCCACTTT.

This rearrangement joins TRBV4-3 to TRBJ2-7; 11 bases map to TRBD2. This CDR3 is built from 17 residues. V shed 1 base, J shed 5 bases, and the junction held 10 bases outside the gene matches. Germline loops: CDR1 LGHNA, CDR2 YSLEER. DNA for the CDR3: TGCGCCAGCAGCCAAGTAAGGCGACTAGCGGGATTCGACGAGCAGTACTTC. Residues: CASSQVRRLAGFDEQYF.

Here the CDR3 DNA reads TGTGCCAGCTCACGGGGGACAGGGGGCGACGAGCAGTACTTC. Amino acid sequence: CASSRGTGGDEQYF. This chain joins TRBV18 and TRBJ2-7; the match to TRBD1 covers 12 bases. The CDR3 length is 14 residues. Germline-derived CDR1 and CDR2 are KGHSH and LQKENI. V shed 4 bases, J shed 5 bases, and the junction held 3 bases outside the gene matches.

The chain carries TRBV20-1 and TRBJ1-1; 8 nucleotides match TRBD1. Germline V CDR1 and CDR2: DFQATT, SNEGSKA (reference sequence). The CDR3 is made up of 11 amino acids. V lost 6 bases to trimming and J lost 11 bases; unmatched junction nucleotides: 8. The CDR3 sequence is CSAEWTGRAFF. Written as DNA, the CDR3 is TGCAGTGCCGAGTGGACAGGGAGGGCTTTCTTT.

The rearrangement uses TRBV7-2 and TRBJ1-3; 7 bases line up with TRBD1. Germline V CDR1 and CDR2: SGHTA, FQGNSA. V lost 3 bases, J lost 2 bases, and 4 bases stayed unmatched. CDR3 length equals 15 residues. The CDR3 protein is CASSLSTGTGNTIYF. The CDR3 DNA reads as TGTGCCAGCAGCTTGTCGACAGGGACTGGAAACACCATATATTTT.

This chain joins TRBV28 and TRBJ1-5; TRBD1 matches 9 bases. Germline CDR1 MDHEN, CDR2 SYDVKM. J was trimmed by 3 bases and V by 7 bases; bases with no gene match: 7. The CDR3 has 15 residues. CDR3 nucleotide sequence: TGTGCCAGCAAGGAGACAGGGGGTGCCAATCAGCCCCAGCATTTT. Translation gives CASKETGGANQPQHF.

This chain uses TRBV9 with TRBJ2-5; possibly TRBD2 for D (7 bases). Germline CDR1 reads SGDLS; CDR2 reads YYNGEE. Trimming stripped 4 bases from V and 2 bases from J, with 21 bases between. The CDR3 sequence is 17 residues long. This chain's CDR3 is CASSYSSGGAWQETQYF. The CDR3 DNA reads as TGTGCCAGCAGCTATAGTTCGGGGGGCGCGTGGCAAGAGACCCAGTACTTC. Supplemented by reference TRBV9 and TRBJ2-5, the full variable domain reads DSGVTQTPKHLITATGQRVTLRCSPRSGDLSVYWYQQSLDQGLQFLIQYYNGEERAKGNILERFSAQQFPDLHSELNLSSLELGDSALYFCASSYSSGGAWQETQYFGPGTRLLVL.

The chain employs TRBV30 and TRBJ2-3; 7 positions match TRBD2. Germline V lookup: CDR1 GTSNPN, CDR2 SVGIG (reference sequence). CDR3 size: 17 residues. Germline trimming cut 3 bases from V and 0 bases from J; bases unmatched to any gene: 12. CDR3 protein: CAWSPFRTSLSTDTQYF. CDR3 DNA: TGTGCCTGGAGCCCTTTCCGGACTAGTCTCAGCACAGATACGCAGTATTTT.

The rearrangement links TRBV4-1 to TRBJ2-2; D is undetermined. The germline V gene has CDR1 MGHRA and CDR2 YSYEKL. The V end was cut by 1 base, the J end by 5 bases, with 11 bases between. The CDR3 runs 15 residues. CDR3 DNA: TGCGCCAGCAGCCAAGGTGCCTTGTATACCGGGGAGCTGTTTTTT. It is translated as CASSQGALYTGELFF.

This clone was counted between two and nine times. V gene TRBV27 combines with J gene TRBJ2-2; D perhaps matches TRBD1 (6 bases). The V gene's germline CDR1 is MNHEY and CDR2 SMNVEV (reference sequence). V dropped 6 bases and J dropped 2 bases, with 16 bases sitting between them. The CDR3 has 16 residues. The CDR3 is CASSLQTGFNTGELFF. The DNA for the CDR3 is TGTGCCAGCAGCCTTCAGACAGGTTTTAACACCGGGGAGCTGTTTTTT.

This clone has a handful of counts. V is TRBV4-1 and J is TRBJ2-1, with 7 bases fitting TRBD2. The CDR3 covers 16 residues. V gave up 2 bases and J gave up 2 bases; unmatched junction bases: 6. CDR1 and CDR2 from the germline V gene are MGHRA and YSYEKL. The CDR3 sequence: CASSQSSRGAYNEQFF. The CDR3 coding sequence is TGCGCCAGCAGCCAATCGTCTCGGGGGGCCTACAATGAGCAGTTCTTC.

The V call is TRBV4-3, the J call TRBJ2-5, with TRBD1 as a possible D gene (6 bases). Trimming removed 0 bases at V and 2 bases at J, with 25 bases between. The CDR3 length is 20 residues. Germline CDR1 reads LGHNA; CDR2 reads YSLEER. The CDR3 bases are TGCGCCAGCAGCCAAGATCTGGGGGCAGGGATGATAGGGGGACAAGAGACCCAGTACTTC. Residues: CASSQDLGAGMIGGQETQYF.

This clone has a count of ten or more. The gene calls are TRBV28 and TRBJ1-2; D gene ambiguous. The CDR3 covers 13 residues. V lost 2 bases, J lost 8 bases, and 12 bases lay in between. CDR1 and CDR2 (germline): MDHEN, SYDVKM. The CDR3 is CASSLRGGRGYTF. The CDR3 nucleotides read TGTGCCAGCAGTTTACGGGGTGGTCGCGGCTACACCTTC.

V usage is TRBV7-8 and J usage is TRBJ2-1, with D perhaps assigned TRBD1 or TRBD2 (5 bases each). CDR3 length: 16 residues. CDR1 is SGHVS and CDR2 is FQNEAQ in the germline V gene. Between the trimmed V and J ends, which lost 3 bases and 7 bases, there was a span of 19 bases. CDR3 sequence (DNA): TGTGCCAGCAGCTTTTGGGGACCAGGTAACCTTAATGAGCAGTTCTTC. It codes for CASSFWGPGNLNEQFF. Complete variable domain (other parts from reference TRBV7-8 and TRBJ2-1): GAGVSQSPRYKVAKRGQDVALRCDPISGHVSLFWYQQALGQGPEFLTYFQNEAQLDKSGLPSDRFFAERPEGSVSTLKIQRTQQEDSAVYLCASSFWGPGNLNEQFFGPGTRLTVL.

This clone is medium-sized. The chain links TRBV11-2 to TRBJ1-5; D is perhaps TRBD1 (6 bases). Germline CDR1 reads SGHAT; CDR2 reads FQNNGV. The CDR3 runs 14 residues. V lost 5 bases to trimming and J lost 3 bases, with 11 bases between them. The CDR3: CASSTGNVNQPQHF. In nucleotides, the CDR3 is TGTGCCAGCAGCACAGGGAATGTCAATCAGCCCCAGCATTTT. Combining the CDR3 with reference TRBV11-2 and TRBJ1-5 gives the whole variable domain EAGVAQSPRYKIIEKRQSVAFWCNPISGHATLYWYQQILGQGPKLLIQFQNNGVVDDSQLPKDRFSAERLKGVDSTLKIQPAKLEDSAVYLCASSTGNVNQPQHFGDGTRLSIL.

The table lists this clone with a count of one. The chain employs TRBV19 and TRBJ1-3, with TRBD1 as a possible D gene (5 bases). Germline values: CDR1 LNHDA, CDR2 SQIVND (reference sequence). The CDR3 runs to 15 residues. Trimming removed 8 bases at V and 0 bases at J, with 14 bases between. The CDR3 protein is CASGRESLSGNTIYF. CDR3 coding DNA: TGTGCCAGTGGCAGGGAGAGCCTCTCTGGAAACACCATATATTTT.